This TCR beta chain was sequenced for a study of OX40 agonist ivuxolimab in advanced cancers. About the study: Aged roughly 20 to 85 with a mean of approximately 60 years, they were more than 80% male.

Study results and caveats: The average count of expanded clones was higher among CD8+ T cells than among CD4+. There was clonal expansion of CD4+ and CD8+ blood T cells by week 6 at 0.1 to 3.0 mg/kg. Patients who responded partially at 0.1-3.0 mg/kg showed clonal expansion ranking among the lowest.

The data were produced by immunoSEQ multiplex PCR, yet TCRdb's version contains in-frame clones alone and is incomplete. Of approximately 100,000 clones in the sample, about 91% were seen once. Remarks on this clone: Its specificity is not known.

Germline CDR1 SGHTA, CDR2 FQGNSA. Trimming took 0 bases from V and 7 from J, leaving 12 bases between them. The CDR3 totals 15 residues. This specimen was CD4+ or CD8+ T cells sorted from blood, taken in a trial of the OX40 agonist ivuxolimab. This rearrangement joins TRBV7-2 to TRBJ2-2, with no clear D. The TCR was taken from an adult with an advanced solid tumor such as melanoma, head and neck, liver or kidney cancer. The CDR3 coding sequence is TGTGCCAGCAGCTTAGCGCTGGGTACGGGCGGGGAGCTGTTTTTT. It codes for CASSLALGTGGELFF.